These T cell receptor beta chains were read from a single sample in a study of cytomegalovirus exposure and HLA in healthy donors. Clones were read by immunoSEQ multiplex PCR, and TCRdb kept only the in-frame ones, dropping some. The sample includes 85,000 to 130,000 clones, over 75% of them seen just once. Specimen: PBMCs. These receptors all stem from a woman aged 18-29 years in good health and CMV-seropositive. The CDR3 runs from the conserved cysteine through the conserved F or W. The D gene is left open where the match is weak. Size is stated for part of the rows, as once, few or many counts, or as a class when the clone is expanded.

CDR3aa: CAWSGVNEQFF
CDR3nt: TGTGCCTGGAGTGGTGTAAATGAGCAGTTCTTC
j_gene: TRBJ2-1
d_gene: NA
abundance: NA
v_gene: TRBV30

CDR3aa: CASSEWTGSSYEQYF
CDR3nt: TGTGCCAGCAGTGAATGGACAGGATCCTCCTACGAGCAGTACTTC
j_gene: TRBJ2-7
d_gene: TRBD1
abundance: few
v_gene: TRBV6-1

CDR3aa: CASSLASWSGSHEQFF
CDR3nt: TGTGCCAGCAGCTTGGCGTCCTGGAGCGGGAGTCATGAGCAGTTCTTC
j_gene: TRBJ2-1
d_gene: TRBD2
abundance: NA
v_gene: TRBV5-6

CDR3aa: CASSFSGERGTGRQYF
CDR3nt: TGCGCCAGCAGCTTTAGTGGTGAGCGGGGGACCGGCCGGCAGTATTTT
j_gene: TRBJ2-3
d_gene: TRBD2
abundance: NA
v_gene: TRBV5-1

CDR3aa: CASSAPGFKPNEQFF
CDR3nt: TGTGCCAGCAGCGCACCAGGGTTCAAACCGAATGAGCAGTTCTTC
j_gene: TRBJ2-1
d_gene: NA
abundance: few
v_gene: TRBV13

CDR3aa: CASSESRRGYEQYF
CDR3nt: TGTGCCAGCAGTGAATCCAGACGCGGCTACGAGCAGTACTTC
j_gene: TRBJ2-7
d_gene: NA
abundance: NA
v_gene: TRBV25-1

CDR3aa: CASSPSVLGNAYNEQFF
CDR3nt: TGTGCCAGCTCACCATCGGTCCTCGGGAACGCCTACAATGAGCAGTTCTTC
j_gene: TRBJ2-1
d_gene: NA
abundance: NA
v_gene: TRBV18

CDR3aa: CASTKAGGPSNEQFF
CDR3nt: TGTGCCAGTACTAAGGCGGGAGGGCCCAGCAATGAGCAGTTCTTC
j_gene: TRBJ2-1
d_gene: TRBD2
abundance: NA
v_gene: TRBV19

CDR3aa: CASSGQPGTEAFF
CDR3nt: TGTGCCAGCAGCGGGCAGCCGGGGACTGAAGCTTTCTTT
j_gene: TRBJ1-1
d_gene: NA
abundance: once
v_gene: TRBV7-2

CDR3aa: CASSLRSGIFSTDTQYF
CDR3nt: TGCGCCAGCAGCTTGCGCTCGGGGATCTTTAGCACAGATACGCAGTATTTT
j_gene: TRBJ2-3
d_gene: NA
abundance: NA
v_gene: TRBV5-1

CDR3aa: CASSTQRGTSGSYGANVLTF
CDR3nt: TGTGCCAGCAGCACTCAACGGGGGACTAGCGGGAGTTATGGGGCCAACGTCCTGACTTTC
j_gene: TRBJ2-6
d_gene: TRBD2
abundance: once
v_gene: TRBV9

CDR3aa: CASSLGSGAKNYGYTF
CDR3nt: TGTGCCAGCAGCTTAGGGTCAGGGGCAAAAAACTATGGCTACACCTTC
j_gene: TRBJ1-2
d_gene: NA
abundance: NA
v_gene: TRBV7-2

CDR3aa: CASSYHQGDGQYF
CDR3nt: TGTGCCAGCAGTTACCACCAGGGGGACGGGCAGTACTTC
j_gene: TRBJ2-7
d_gene: TRBD1
abundance: NA
v_gene: TRBV6-6

CDR3aa: CATSHWRRQDNNEKLFF
CDR3nt: TGTGCCACCAGCCATTGGCGACGACAGGACAACAATGAAAAACTGTTTTTT
j_gene: TRBJ1-4
d_gene: NA
abundance: NA
v_gene: TRBV15

CDR3aa: CASSSHRGDGELFF
CDR3nt: TGCGCCAGCAGCTCCCACAGGGGGGACGGGGAGCTGTTTTTT
j_gene: TRBJ2-2
d_gene: TRBD1
abundance: NA
v_gene: TRBV5-1

CDR3aa: CASSLQGENSPLHF
CDR3nt: TGTGCCAGCAGCTTACAGGGGGAGAATTCACCCCTCCACTTT
j_gene: TRBJ1-6
d_gene: TRBD1
abundance: NA
v_gene: TRBV7-9

CDR3aa: CASSSGGWDSSYEQYF
CDR3nt: TGCGCCAGCAGCTCGGGAGGTTGGGATAGCTCCTACGAGCAGTACTTC
j_gene: TRBJ2-7
d_gene: TRBD2
abundance: NA
v_gene: TRBV5-1

CDR3aa: CASSHTTGRHRQPQHF
CDR3nt: TGTGCCAGTAGCCATACGACAGGGCGTCACCGTCAGCCCCAGCATTTT
j_gene: TRBJ1-5
d_gene: TRBD1
abundance: NA
v_gene: TRBV19

CDR3aa: CASSTSSTGLQAFF
CDR3nt: TGTGCCAGTAGTACCTCTTCGACAGGGCTGCAAGCTTTCTTT
j_gene: TRBJ1-1
d_gene: TRBD1
abundance: NA
v_gene: TRBV19

CDR3aa: CASTGGNTEAFF
CDR3nt: TGTGCCAGCACCGGGGGAAACACTGAAGCTTTCTTT
j_gene: TRBJ1-1
d_gene: NA
abundance: few
v_gene: TRBV6-1

CDR3aa: CASNEPGLGGQTQYF
CDR3nt: TGTGCCAGCAACGAACCGGGACTAGGGGGGCAGACCCAGTACTTC
j_gene: TRBJ2-5
d_gene: TRBD2
abundance: NA
v_gene: TRBV27

CDR3aa: CASLGAGLVLVSDTQYF
CDR3nt: TGTGCCAGCCTCGGTGCGGGACTCGTCCTGGTCTCAGATACGCAGTATTTT
j_gene: TRBJ2-3
d_gene: NA
abundance: NA
v_gene: TRBV28

CDR3aa: CASIPRDRSRIGNTIYF
CDR3nt: TGTGCCAGCATTCCCCGGGACAGGTCTCGGATCGGAAACACCATATATTTT
j_gene: TRBJ1-3
d_gene: TRBD1
abundance: NA
v_gene: TRBV2

CDR3aa: CASSLAGGLRLNTEAFF
CDR3nt: TGTGCCAGCAGCTTAGCAGGGGGCCTTCGATTAAACACTGAAGCTTTCTTT
j_gene: TRBJ1-1
d_gene: TRBD1
abundance: NA
v_gene: TRBV7-2

CDR3aa: CASSLGQGTSTDTQYF
CDR3nt: TGCGCCAGCAGCTTGGGACAGGGAACTAGCACAGATACGCAGTATTTT
j_gene: TRBJ2-3
d_gene: TRBD1
abundance: NA
v_gene: TRBV5-1

CDR3aa: CASSLAPGRQGDTEAFF
CDR3nt: TGTGCCAGCAGCTTGGCCCCCGGGCGGCAGGGGGACACTGAAGCTTTCTTT
j_gene: TRBJ1-1
d_gene: TRBD1
abundance: NA
v_gene: TRBV5-6

CDR3aa: CASSPSIAGTPHEQYF
CDR3nt: TGTGCCAGCAGCCCATCAATAGCGGGAACTCCCCACGAGCAGTACTTC
j_gene: TRBJ2-7
d_gene: TRBD2
abundance: NA
v_gene: TRBV5-6

CDR3aa: CAISEQQGPRYGYTF
CDR3nt: TGTGCCATCAGTGAGCAACAGGGGCCCCGGTATGGCTACACCTTC
j_gene: TRBJ1-2
d_gene: TRBD1
abundance: NA
v_gene: TRBV10-3

CDR3aa: CAWSVHRNTEAFF
CDR3nt: TGTGCCTGGAGTGTACACAGGAACACTGAAGCTTTCTTT
j_gene: TRBJ1-1
d_gene: NA
abundance: NA
v_gene: TRBV30

CDR3aa: CASSLANGNSPFF
CDR3nt: TGTGCCAGCAGCTTGGCCAATGGAAATAGCCCGTTCTTC
j_gene: TRBJ2-1
d_gene: NA
abundance: NA
v_gene: TRBV5-6

CDR3aa: CAWSRGTRPTDTQYF
CDR3nt: TGTGCCTGGAGCAGGGGGACGAGACCCACAGATACGCAGTATTTT
j_gene: TRBJ2-3
d_gene: TRBD1
abundance: NA
v_gene: TRBV30

CDR3aa: CASSFRGGRPQHF
CDR3nt: TGTGCCAGCAGTTTCCGGGGGGGACGGCCCCAGCATTTT
j_gene: TRBJ1-5
d_gene: NA
abundance: NA
v_gene: TRBV27

CDR3aa: CASSLGDRGGYGYTF
CDR3nt: TGCGCCAGCAGCTTGGGGGACAGGGGCGGCTATGGCTACACCTTC
j_gene: TRBJ1-2
d_gene: TRBD1
abundance: NA
v_gene: TRBV5-1

CDR3aa: CASSESTANYFSGEQFF
CDR3nt: TGTGCCAGCAGTGAATCAACAGCCAATTATTTTAGCGGTGAGCAGTTCTTC
j_gene: TRBJ2-1
d_gene: NA
abundance: NA
v_gene: TRBV6-1

CDR3aa: CASSYSHVSTYEQYF
CDR3nt: TGTGCCAGCAGTTACTCGCATGTTTCTACCTACGAGCAGTACTTC
j_gene: TRBJ2-7
d_gene: NA
abundance: NA
v_gene: TRBV6-5

CDR3aa: CASSYLRPGTGEAFF
CDR3nt: TGTGCCAGCAGTTACTTACGTCCCGGGACAGGGGAAGCTTTCTTT
j_gene: TRBJ1-1
d_gene: TRBD1
abundance: NA
v_gene: TRBV6-5

CDR3aa: CASSQSSEHTDTQYF
CDR3nt: TGTGCCAGCAGCCAGTCTAGCGAGCACACAGATACGCAGTATTTT
j_gene: TRBJ2-3
d_gene: NA
abundance: NA
v_gene: TRBV4-2

CDR3aa: CASSDSGENTEAFF
CDR3nt: TGTGCCAGCAGCGACTCCGGGGAGAACACTGAAGCTTTCTTT
j_gene: TRBJ1-1
d_gene: NA
abundance: NA
v_gene: TRBV5-4

CDR3aa: CASRHQNRGHGYTF
CDR3nt: TGTGCCAGCAGACATCAGAACAGGGGGCATGGCTACACCTTC
j_gene: TRBJ1-2
d_gene: TRBD1
abundance: NA
v_gene: TRBV7-9

CDR3aa: CGTTPLRQETQYF
CDR3nt: TGTGGCACCACTCCTCTCAGGCAAGAGACCCAGTACTTC
j_gene: TRBJ2-5
d_gene: NA
abundance: NA
v_gene: TRBV7-2

CDR3aa: CASRERQGPSSGANVLTF
CDR3nt: TGTGCCAGCAGGGAACGACAGGGACCGAGCTCTGGGGCCAACGTCCTGACTTTC
j_gene: TRBJ2-6
d_gene: TRBD1
abundance: once
v_gene: TRBV6-1

CDR3aa: CASSEEPGYYGYTF
CDR3nt: TGCGCCAGCAGTGAAGAGCCCGGGTATTATGGCTACACCTTC
j_gene: TRBJ1-2
d_gene: NA
abundance: few
v_gene: TRBV10-2

CDR3aa: CASSPTSGEAYNEQFF
CDR3nt: TGTGCCAGCAGCCCGACTAGCGGGGAAGCCTACAATGAGCAGTTCTTC
j_gene: TRBJ2-1
d_gene: TRBD2
abundance: NA
v_gene: TRBV4-2

CDR3aa: CASSSSRDRGYEQYF
CDR3nt: TGTGCCAGCAGTTCAAGCCGGGACAGGGGCTACGAGCAGTACTTC
j_gene: TRBJ2-7
d_gene: TRBD1
abundance: NA
v_gene: TRBV28

CDR3aa: CASSSTGGYEQYF
CDR3nt: TGCGCCAGCAGCTCGACAGGGGGCTACGAGCAGTACTTC
j_gene: TRBJ2-7
d_gene: TRBD1
abundance: many
v_gene: TRBV5-1

CDR3aa: CASRSDPQANTEAFF
CDR3nt: TGCGCCAGCAGATCCGACCCCCAGGCGAACACTGAAGCTTTCTTT
j_gene: TRBJ1-1
d_gene: NA
abundance: few
v_gene: TRBV5-1

CDR3aa: CATSRAVRVSGPLSYEQYF
CDR3nt: TGTGCCACCAGCAGAGCAGTAAGAGTTAGCGGGCCCCTTTCCTACGAGCAGTACTTC
j_gene: TRBJ2-7
d_gene: TRBD2
abundance: once
v_gene: TRBV15

CDR3aa: CASSPGQGLNTEAFF
CDR3nt: TGTGCCAGCAGCCCGGGACAGGGGTTGAACACTGAAGCTTTCTTT
j_gene: TRBJ1-1
d_gene: TRBD1
abundance: NA
v_gene: TRBV28

CDR3aa: CASSGEASGINEQFF
CDR3nt: TGTGCCAGCAGTGGAGAGGCTAGCGGGATAAATGAGCAGTTCTTC
j_gene: TRBJ2-1
d_gene: TRBD2
abundance: NA
v_gene: TRBV6-4

CDR3aa: CATSVGLAGSYEQYF
CDR3nt: TGTGCCACCAGCGTGGGACTAGCGGGTTCCTACGAGCAGTACTTC
j_gene: TRBJ2-7
d_gene: TRBD2
abundance: NA
v_gene: TRBV15